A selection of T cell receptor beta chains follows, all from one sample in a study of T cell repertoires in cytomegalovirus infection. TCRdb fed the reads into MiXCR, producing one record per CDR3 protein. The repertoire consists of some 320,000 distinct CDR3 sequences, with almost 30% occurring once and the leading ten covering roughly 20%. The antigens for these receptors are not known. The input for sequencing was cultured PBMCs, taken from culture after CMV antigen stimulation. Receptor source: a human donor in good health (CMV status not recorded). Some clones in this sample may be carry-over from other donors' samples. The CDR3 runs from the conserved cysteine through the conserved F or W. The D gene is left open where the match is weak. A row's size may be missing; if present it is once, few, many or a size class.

TGTGCCAGCAGTGAAGCGCTCGATAGCTACGGGAATCAGCCCCAGCATTTT | CASSEALDSYGNQPQHF | TRBV2 | - | TRBJ1-5 | few
TGTGCCAGTAGTCCGCGGGCCTTGAACACTGAAGCTTTCTTT | CASSPRALNTEAFF | TRBV19 | - | TRBJ1-1 | few
TGTGCCAGCTCACCCGGGACCGACCAAACTGAAGCTTTCTTT | CASSPGTDQTEAFF | TRBV18 | - | TRBJ1-1 | few
TGTGCCAGCAGCCAAAGAGGGACCTTAGGGAATGAGCAGTTCTTC | CASSQRGTLGNEQFF | TRBV7-2 | - | TRBJ2-1 | -
TGTGCCAGCAGCCCTAGCTGGACAGTTTATGAGCAGTTCTTC | CASSPSWTVYEQFF | TRBV6-8 | - | TRBJ2-1 | -
TGTGCCAGCAGCCCCGTCGTCAGGGTGCACACTGAAGCTTTCTTT | CASSPVVRVHTEAFF | TRBV28 | - | TRBJ1-1 | -
TGTGCCAGCAGCTTAAACCCAGTGGGGGTAGGGGTCGAGCAGTACTTC | CASSLNPVGVGVEQYF | TRBV7-8 | - | TRBJ2-7 | many
TGTGCCAGCAGCCCCCAAGCGGGAGGGCCCCCGGAGACCCAGTACTTC | CASSPQAGGPPETQYF | TRBV7-2 | TRBD2 | TRBJ2-5 | -
TGTGCCAGCAGCTTGGCCCTAGATGCCGGGTACCAAGAGACCCAGTACTTC | CASSLALDAGYQETQYF | TRBV5-4 | - | TRBJ2-5 | -
TGTGCCAGCAGGAATTCGGGACAGGGGTCTTTGAACACTGAAGCTTTCTTT | CASRNSGQGSLNTEAFF | TRBV6-1 | TRBD1 | TRBJ1-1 | many
TGCAGTGCTCCCGACAGGGGGCGAAGCACGAACACTGAAGCTTTCTTT | CSAPDRGRSTNTEAFF | TRBV20-1 | TRBD1 | TRBJ1-1 | few
TGTGCCAGTAGTATGCAGGGACTGAACACTGAAGCTTTCTTT | CASSMQGLNTEAFF | TRBV19 | - | TRBJ1-1 | few
TGTGCTAGTGGTTTGTATCCGGGACAGATGAACACTGAAGCTTTCTTT | CASGLYPGQMNTEAFF | TRBV12-5 | TRBD1 | TRBJ1-1 | -
TGTGCCAGCAGCCAAGGTTGGGATAGATCAACCCTCCACTTT | CASSQGWDRSTLHF | TRBV4-2 | - | TRBJ1-6 | -
TGTGCCAGCAGTGAAGACAGGGGTTCTGGCTACACCTTC | CASSEDRGSGYTF | TRBV2 | TRBD1 | TRBJ1-2 | few
TGCAGTGCCTCCCAGCGGAGCTCCTACAATGAGCAGTTCTTC | CSASQRSSYNEQFF | TRBV20-1 | - | TRBJ2-1 | -
TGTGCCAGCTCAACGGGACAGGTCGATAATTCACCCCTCCACTTT | CASSTGQVDNSPLHF | TRBV18 | TRBD1 | TRBJ1-6 | -